This T cell receptor beta chain was identified in a study of T cells in Graves' hyperthyroidism and ophthalmopathy. Study results and limitations: Expanded thyroid clonotypes (above 0.001) were mostly also found in blood. Progression to ophthalmopathy was predicted a median of 6.5 months early.

Criteria for exclusion of patients were uncontrolled infection, other autoimmune disease, pregnancy or lactation. This sample holds PBMCs from approximately 9 ml fresh peripheral blood. Germline lookup yields CDR1 SGHTA and CDR2 FQGNSA. The V and J ends lost 5 bases and 7 bases respectively, with 14 bases between them. The CDR3 runs to 13 residues. This clonotype has at least ten counts. The antigen is unknown. Amplified TCR beta CDR3 regions came from RNA transcripts. Initially, a first-round RT-PCR of the TCR CDR3 employed the HTBI primer set. TCRdb processed the multiplex PCR reads anew with MiXCR; each CDR3 protein has one entry. The sample has 530,000 or so distinct CDR3 sequences, around 24% seen once.

The source material was blood. The clonotype was recovered from a woman in her 30s with Graves' ophthalmopathy. The genes are TRBV7-2 and TRBJ2-5; D remains ambiguous. The CDR3 nucleotides are TGTGCCAGCAGCCCTGGTGGGGATGCGACCCAGTACTTC. This translates into CASSPGGDATQYF.